A selection of T cell receptor beta chains follows, all from one sample in a study of cytomegalovirus exposure and HLA in healthy donors. Assay: immunoSEQ multiplex PCR; the TCRdb copy retains only in-frame clones and omits some. The sample lists around 150,000 clones, around 83% seen once, with roughly 6.7% in the top ten. The sample consisted of PBMCs. These receptors were collected from a middle-aged man in good health and CMV-seropositive. Each CDR3 is given without its conserved first and last residue. Fields, in order: CDR3 protein, J gene, V gene, D gene. The D gene is left open where the match is weak.

CDR3aa: ASSRGQGTNYGYT
j_gene: TRBJ1-2
v_gene: TRBV27
d_gene: TRBD1

CDR3aa: ASSLFQGPLNTEAF
j_gene: TRBJ1-1
v_gene: TRBV28
d_gene: -

CDR3aa: ASTSGGGYGTEAF
j_gene: TRBJ1-1
v_gene: TRBV6-5
d_gene: -

CDR3aa: ASRDSDRYGYT
j_gene: TRBJ1-2
v_gene: TRBV6-6
d_gene: -

CDR3aa: ASSSSGRGDEQF
j_gene: TRBJ2-1
v_gene: TRBV11-1
d_gene: TRBD2

CDR3aa: ASSPPGQYYEQY
j_gene: TRBJ2-7
v_gene: TRBV18
d_gene: -

CDR3aa: ASSPPLAFERDTQY
j_gene: TRBJ2-3
v_gene: TRBV11-3
d_gene: -

CDR3aa: SAEGGLVTEAF
j_gene: TRBJ1-1
v_gene: TRBV29-1
d_gene: -

CDR3aa: ASRDPTTTDTQY
j_gene: TRBJ2-3
v_gene: TRBV5-4
d_gene: -

CDR3aa: ASSYGGRALNYGYT
j_gene: TRBJ1-2
v_gene: TRBV6-6
d_gene: -

CDR3aa: ASSPQKAGEENIQY
j_gene: TRBJ2-4
v_gene: TRBV7-9
d_gene: TRBD2

CDR3aa: ASNPLGTKHTGELF
j_gene: TRBJ2-2
v_gene: TRBV5-6
d_gene: TRBD2

CDR3aa: ASSQDTGTRDTQY
j_gene: TRBJ2-3
v_gene: TRBV4-1
d_gene: -

CDR3aa: ATSRVIGSYNEQF
j_gene: TRBJ2-1
v_gene: TRBV15
d_gene: -